Listed here are 24 T cell receptor beta chains from one sample, sequenced in a study of cytomegalovirus exposure and HLA in healthy donors. The PCR used 60 Vbeta and 13 Jbeta primers. The method was immunoSEQ multiplex PCR; TCRdb's version includes in-frame clones alone and lacks a portion of them. The data show more than 80,000 clones, 80% to 90% seen once. Source material: PBMCs. These receptors originate from a man over 45 in good health and CMV-seronegative.

The chain couples TRBV6-5 to TRBJ2-5; 9 bases map to TRBD1. The J call may be faulty, since TRBJ2-7 better matches the DNA end. The CDR3 extends over 15 amino acids. Per the germline V gene, CDR1 is MNHEY and CDR2 is SVGAGI. CDR3 in DNA: TGTGCCAGCAGCAAAGACAGGGGGAGAAATTACGAGCAGTACTTC. This encodes CASSKDRGRNYEQYF.

The chain employs TRBV5-6 and TRBJ2-7, with D maybe TRBD2 (6 bases). CDR1 is SGHDT, CDR2 YYEEEE, per germline. With 2 bases removed from V and 2 bases from J, the gap between germline ends came to 14 bases. The length of the CDR3 is 15 residues. The CDR3 here is CASSFRAGRPYEQYV. CDR3 DNA: TGTGCCAGCAGCTTTAGGGCAGGGAGGCCCTACGAGCAGTACGTC.

As regards this clone: Since the CDR3 does not end with the conserved phenylalanine or tryptophan, this likely comes from a read error. The genes are TRBV19 and TRBJ1-3; D unclear. Trimming took 4 bases from V and 2 from J, leaving 12 bases between them. CDR3 length: 15 residues. Germline V gene lookup returns CDR1 LNHDA and CDR2 SQIVND (reference sequence). The CDR3 region is CASSSGRAAGNTIYS. Here the CDR3 DNA reads TGTGCCAGTAGTAGCGGGAGGGCAGCTGGAAACACCATATATTCT.

This clone was recorded only once. The chain carries TRBV5-6 and TRBJ2-1; D uncertain. Trimming pared 4 bases from V and 4 bases from J, leaving 15 bases between. The CDR3 loop spans 15 amino acids. Germline V gene sequence: CDR1 SGHDT, CDR2 YYEEEE. As DNA, the CDR3 is TGTGCCAGCAGCCTAGATACCCAACCTTACAATGAGCAGTTCTTC. Its translation is CASSLDTQPYNEQFF.

The V call is TRBV4-1, the J call TRBJ2-3; TRBD2 is a possible D gene (6 bases). CDR1 and CDR2 from the germline V gene are MGHRA and YSYEKL. The CDR3 contains 14 residues. V dropped 4 bases and J dropped 2 bases, with 10 bases sitting between them. The CDR3 reads CASSPPGATDTQYF. CDR3 sequence (DNA): TGCGCCAGCAGCCCGCCGGGAGCCACAGATACGCAGTATTTT.

The rearrangement links TRBV20-1 to TRBJ2-1, with TRBD2 matching 7 bases. Germline CDR1 reads DFQATT; CDR2 reads SNEGSKA (reference sequence). The CDR3 extends over 11 amino acids. V dropped 6 bases and J dropped 9; count of bases not matched to a gene: 5. The CDR3 region is CSAPSGIEQFF. CDR3 coding DNA: TGCAGTGCCCCAAGCGGGATTGAGCAGTTCTTC.

This rearrangement joins TRBV7-2 to TRBJ2-7; no reliable D call. V shed 1 base and J shed 6 bases, with 4 bases lying between them. CDR3 length equals 11 residues. Looked up from germline, CDR1 is SGHTA and CDR2 is FQGNSA. The CDR3 reads CASSLGPEQYF. CDR3 sequence (DNA): TGTGCCAGCAGCTTAGGGCCCGAGCAGTACTTC.

The chain uses TRBV5-6 and TRBJ2-7; D may be TRBD1 or TRBD2 (6 bases each). The CDR3 contains 15 residues. From germline, CDR1 is SGHDT and CDR2 YYEEEE. Trimming left V 4 bases short and J 3 bases short, with 17 bases between. The CDR3 protein is CASSPLGGGDYEQYV. CDR3 in DNA: TGTGCCAGCAGCCCATTGGGGGGCGGGGACTACGAGCAGTACGTC.

In its sample, this clone was seen once. The chain combines TRBV7-2 with TRBJ1-5, with D possibly being TRBD1 (6 bases). The CDR3 is 15 residues long. Germline V gene sequence: CDR1 SGHTA, CDR2 FQGNSA. The V end was cut by 1 base, the J end by 5 bases, with 12 bases between. The CDR3 DNA sequence: TGTGCCAGCAGCTTAGAGGGGGGGGACCATCAGCCCCAGCATTTT. It codes for CASSLEGGDHQPQHF.

The J gene is TRBJ2-1, the V gene TRBV7-8, with 12 bases that match TRBD2. CDR3 length: 14 residues. With 5 bases clipped from V and 9 bases from J, the junction kept 5 bases outside the gene matches. Germline CDR1 SGHVS, CDR2 FQNEAQ. The CDR3 reads CASSPSGGAGEQFF. DNA of the CDR3: TGTGCCAGCAGCCCTAGCGGGGGGGCCGGTGAGCAGTTCTTC.

On this clone itself: The same CDR3 arises from other DNA sequences in this sample as well. The chain combines TRBV6-1 with TRBJ2-3; possible D gene TRBD1, 6 bases. With 5 bases removed from V and 0 bases from J, the gap between germline ends came to 9 bases. The germline V gene encodes CDR1 MNHNS and CDR2 SASEGT. The CDR3 runs to 14 residues. DNA for the CDR3: TGTGCCAGCAGTACAGGGTCGAGCACAGATACGCAGTATTTT. Encoded protein: CASSTGSSTDTQYF.

The chain recombines TRBV2 with TRBJ2-2, with D tentatively TRBD2 (5 bases). Trimming removed 4 bases at V and 3 bases at J, with 21 bases between. Germline V gene lookup returns CDR1 SNHLY and CDR2 FYNNEI. The CDR3 has 18 amino acids. The CDR3 nucleotides read TGTGCCAGCAGTGTCCACGCTGAGACCCAGGACTACACCGGGGAGCTGTTTTTT. As protein: CASSVHAETQDYTGELFF.

The chain recombines TRBV7-9 with TRBJ1-1; D uncertain. V was clipped by 3 bases and J by 3 bases, with 11 bases between them. Germline lookup yields CDR1 SEHNR and CDR2 FQNEAQ (reference sequence). This CDR3 is 14 amino acids long. CDR3 sequence reads: CASSFVTSHTEAFF. In DNA form, the CDR3 reads TGTGCCAGCAGCTTTGTGACATCTCACACTGAAGCTTTCTTT.

This rearrangement joins TRBV11-3 to TRBJ2-1, with 8 bases aligning to TRBD1. Germline CDR1 is SGHNT and CDR2 is YENEEA. V lost 5 bases and J lost 5; bases outside the gene matches: 5. The CDR3 contains 14 residues. In nucleotides, the CDR3 is TGTGCCAGCAGCAAGGGACAGGTAAACAATGAGCAGTTCTTC. Protein product: CASSKGQVNNEQFF.

The V gene is TRBV19, the J gene TRBJ2-4, with TRBD1 as a possible D gene (6 bases). CDR3 length equals 13 residues. Trimming cost V 6 bases and J 6 bases, with 12 bases left between them. Germline V gene sequence: CDR1 LNHDA, CDR2 SQIVND (reference sequence). The CDR3 region has the DNA TGTGCCAGTAGCGACATACAGGGAAACATTCAGTACTTC. This sequence encodes CASSDIQGNIQYF.

V and J are TRBV7-9 and TRBJ1-1; D call uncertain. Germline V gene sequence: CDR1 SEHNR, CDR2 FQNEAQ (reference sequence). CDR3 length: 15 residues. The ends were cut back, 5 bases at V and 4 bases at J, with 17 bases in the middle. CDR3 region: CASSRNDAPGTEAFF. CDR3 nucleotides: TGTGCCAGCAGCCGAAACGACGCGCCGGGCACTGAAGCTTTCTTT.

The chain uses TRBV6-1 and TRBJ1-3; D not certain. Germline V lookup: CDR1 MNHNS, CDR2 SASEGT. This CDR3 has 16 amino acids. Trimming removed 3 bases from V and 0 bases from J, with 12 bases in between. In nucleotides, the CDR3 is TGTGCCAGCAGTGACGGGTCGCCTTACTCTGGAAACACCATATATTTT. The encoded protein is CASSDGSPYSGNTIYF.

This chain links TRBV2 with TRBJ2-3; TRBD1 is a possible D gene (5 bases). Between the trimmed V and J ends, which lost 6 bases and 2 bases, there was a span of 12 bases. This CDR3 contains 14 residues. Germline loops: CDR1 SNHLY, CDR2 FYNNEI. The CDR3 DNA reads as TGTGCCAGCAGGCCCACAGGAGTCACAGATACGCAGTATTTT. Translating it yields CASRPTGVTDTQYF.

Here the CDR3 reads CASRLDGQETQYF. CDR3 DNA sequence: TGTGCCAGTCGACTAGACGGACAAGAGACCCAGTACTTC. The V call is TRBV6-5, the J call TRBJ2-5; TRBD2 is a possible D gene (6 bases). Trimming took off 9 bases at V and 2 bases at J, with 13 bases between the two ends. The CDR3 has 13 residues. Germline V gene sequence: CDR1 MNHEY, CDR2 SVGAGI.

V and J are TRBV27 and TRBJ1-1, with D tentatively TRBD1 (5 bases). This CDR3 spans 15 amino acids. Trimming took off 8 bases at V and 2 bases at J, with 18 bases between the two ends. CDR1 and CDR2 (germline): MNHEY, SMNVEV (reference sequence). The CDR3 region has the DNA TGTGCCAGCGGGGCTCCCGGAAGGGGAAACACTGAAGCTTTCTTT. This gives the protein CASGAPGRGNTEAFF.

This clone was seen only once. The rearrangement joins TRBV7-3 to TRBJ1-2; TRBD1 might be the D (6 bases). The germline CDR1 and CDR2 sequences are SGHTA and FQGTGA. This CDR3 comprises 13 residues. Trimming shortened V by 5 bases and J by 7 bases, and 14 bases separated the two germline ends. The CDR3 DNA reads TGTGCCAGCAGCACCGGGGTCAGGGGTGGCTACACCTTC. The encoded protein is CASSTGVRGGYTF.

In its sample, this clone was seen a few times. V and J are TRBV25-1 and TRBJ2-5; D is perhaps TRBD2 (6 bases). The V gene lost 8 bases and the J gene lost 2 bases, with 21 bases spanning the gap. Germline V gives CDR1 MGHDK, CDR2 SYGVNS. The CDR3 runs 16 residues. CDR3 protein: CASGQLRPEGQETQYF. The DNA for the CDR3 is TGTGCCAGCGGTCAGCTTCGACCGGAGGGACAAGAGACCCAGTACTTC.

This clone turned up a few times. The chain combines TRBV19 with TRBJ2-3, with 8 bases lining up with TRBD1. J was trimmed by 2 bases and V by 6 bases; bases with no gene match: 10. The CDR3 runs to 16 residues. Looked up from germline, CDR1 is LNHDA and CDR2 is SQIVND (reference sequence). In DNA, the CDR3 is TGTGCCAGTAGACCCCGTGGACAGGGACCCACAGATACGCAGTATTTT. It specifies CASRPRGQGPTDTQYF. Full variable domain (missing parts from reference TRBV19 and TRBJ2-3): DGGITQSPKYLFRKEGQNVTLSCEQNLNHDAMYWYRQDPGQGLRLIYYSQIVNDFQKGDIAEGYSVSREKKESFPLTVTSAQKNPTAFYLCASRPRGQGPTDTQYFGPGTRLTVL.

As for this clone: This specimen includes other DNA sequences encoding the same CDR3. The gene calls are TRBV18 and TRBJ1-1, with 8 positions matching TRBD1. Germline V gives CDR1 KGHSH, CDR2 LQKENI. The CDR3 runs to 14 residues. J gave up 1 base and V 3 bases, and 1 base lay outside the gene matches. CDR3 amino acids: CASSPGTGNTEAFF. The CDR3 DNA sequence: TGTGCCAGCTCACCGGGGACAGGGAACACTGAAGCTTTCTTT.